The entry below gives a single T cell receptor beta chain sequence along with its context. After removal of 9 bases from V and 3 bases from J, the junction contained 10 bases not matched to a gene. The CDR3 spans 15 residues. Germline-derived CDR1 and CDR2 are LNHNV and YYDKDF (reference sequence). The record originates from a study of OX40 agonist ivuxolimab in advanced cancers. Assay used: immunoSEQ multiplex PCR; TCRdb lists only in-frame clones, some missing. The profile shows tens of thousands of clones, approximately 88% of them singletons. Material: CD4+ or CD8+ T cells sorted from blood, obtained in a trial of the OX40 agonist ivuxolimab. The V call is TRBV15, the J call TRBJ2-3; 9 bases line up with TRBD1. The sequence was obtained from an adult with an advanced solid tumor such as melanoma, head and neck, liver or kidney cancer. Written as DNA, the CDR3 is TGTGCCACTGACCCTGGCGACAGGGGGACAGATACGCAGTATTTT. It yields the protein CATDPGDRGTDTQYF.